The 12 T cell receptor beta chains presented below share a single source sample, sequenced in a study of blood T cell repertoires in COVID-19. The method was immunoSEQ multiplex PCR; TCRdb's version includes in-frame clones alone and lacks a portion of them. The sample holds approximately 100,000 clones, 85% to 95% seen once. The specimen was peripheral blood. Source of these receptors: a man between 45 and 60 years old with active COVID-19.

The J gene is TRBJ2-3, the V gene TRBV9, with 10 bases identical to TRBD2. Trimming cost V 3 bases and J 0 bases; bases outside gene matches: 1. Germline-derived CDR1 and CDR2 are SGDLS and YYNGEE. The CDR3 consists of 15 residues. This CDR3 is CASSATSGSTDTQYF. CDR3 sequence (DNA): TGTGCCAGCAGCGCGACTAGCGGGAGCACAGATACGCAGTATTTT. The variable domain in full, with the rest retrieved from reference TRBV9 and TRBJ2-3, is DSGVTQTPKHLITATGQRVTLRCSPRSGDLSVYWYQQSLDQGLQFLIQYYNGEERAKGNILERFSAQQFPDLHSELNLSSLELGDSALYFCASSATSGSTDTQYFGPGTRLTVL.

The genes are TRBV15 and TRBJ2-7; 9 bases map to TRBD2. Germline assignment: CDR1 LNHNV and CDR2 YYDKDF (reference sequence). The length of the CDR3 is 16 residues. J lost 4 bases, V lost 0 bases, and 7 bases had no gene match. The chain's CDR3 is CATSRDTSSGGYEQYF. The CDR3 DNA reads TGTGCCACCAGCAGAGATACGAGTAGCGGGGGATACGAGCAGTACTTC.

This clone has only a few counts. The chain links TRBV3-1 (or the pseudogene TRBV3-2) to TRBJ1-2; D might be TRBD1 (5 bases). Trimming removed 0 bases at V and 4 bases at J, with 9 bases between. The CDR3 loop spans 14 amino acids. Germline V lookup: CDR1 LGHDT, CDR2 YNNKEL (reference sequence). The CDR3 sequence: CASSQEAGTYGYTF. In DNA, the CDR3 is TGTGCCAGCAGCCAAGAAGCGGGGACCTATGGCTACACCTTC.

The rearrangement joins TRBV5-1 to TRBJ1-5, with TRBD1 identical over 8 bases. The V gene end was trimmed by 2 bases and the J gene end by 2 bases; junction bases not matched to a gene: 6. Germline CDR1 is SGHRS and CDR2 is YFSETQ. The CDR3 totals 16 residues. The CDR3 bases are TGCGCCAGCAGCTTCGCCCCGACAGGGGGCAATCAGCCCCAGCATTTT. This encodes CASSFAPTGGNQPQHF.

The J gene is TRBJ2-2, the V gene TRBV30, with 7 nucleotides matching TRBD2. The CDR3 runs 13 residues. Trimming took 7 bases from V and 7 from J; bases not matched to a gene: 9. Germline V gene lookup returns CDR1 GTSNPN and CDR2 SVGIG (reference sequence). The CDR3 coding sequence is TGTGCCTCGATCGCGGGGGTCGGCGGGGAGCTGTTTTTT. It yields the protein CASIAGVGGELFF.

The rearrangement links TRBV5-4 to TRBJ2-6, with 8 bases that match TRBD2. The germline gives CDR1 SGHNT, CDR2 YYREEE (reference sequence). The CDR3 loop spans 17 amino acids. The trim removed 4 bases at V and 1 base at J, leaving 7 bases unmatched. The DNA for the CDR3 is TGTGCCAGCAGCCCGACGGGGGGGACATCTGGGGCCAACGTCCTGACTTTC. It translates to CASSPTGGTSGANVLTF.

The rearrangement joins TRBV18 to TRBJ2-3, with 8 bases matching TRBD1. The germline V gene has CDR1 KGHSH and CDR2 LQKENI. The CDR3 length is 14 residues. V lost 3 bases, J lost 5 bases, and 4 bases stayed unmatched. The CDR3 DNA reads as TGTGCCAGCTCACCGGGGACAGGAAGAGATACGCAGTATTTT. Translating gives CASSPGTGRDTQYF.

The genes are TRBV7-3 and TRBJ2-1; 8 positions agree with TRBD2. Germline V gene sequence: CDR1 SGHTA, CDR2 FQGTGA. Trimming took 5 bases from V and 2 from J; bases not matched to a gene: 11. The CDR3 runs 17 residues. CDR3 protein: CASSRGGSGGPYNEQFF. As DNA, the CDR3 is TGTGCCAGCAGCCGCGGGGGGAGCGGAGGGCCCTACAATGAGCAGTTCTTC.

V and J are TRBV10-3 and TRBJ1-2, with D unclear. Trimming took 4 bases from V and 5 from J, leaving 5 bases between them. From germline, CDR1 is ENHRY and CDR2 SYGVKD. The CDR3 is 11 amino acids. Here the CDR3 reads CAISAGYGYTF. CDR3 sequence (DNA): TGTGCCATCAGTGCCGGGTATGGCTACACCTTC.

The chain uses TRBV7-2 and TRBJ2-7, with D possibly being TRBD1 (5 bases). V was cut by 1 base and J by 2 bases, with 12 bases left in between. The CDR3 consists of 15 residues. Germline V gene lookup returns CDR1 SGHTA and CDR2 FQGNSA. The CDR3 DNA follows: TGTGCCAGCAGCTTAGTCGGGCAGGGCGCCTACGAGCAGTACTTC. Translated, it gives CASSLVGQGAYEQYF.

The genes are TRBV19 and TRBJ1-1; TRBD1 matches 10 bases. V shed 7 bases and J 3 bases; nucleotides not matched to a gene: 8. Germline V CDR1 and CDR2: LNHDA, SQIVND (reference sequence). The CDR3 sequence is 15 residues long. CDR3 protein: CASIPGQGIYTEAFF. As DNA, the CDR3 is TGTGCCAGTATTCCGGGACAGGGGATCTACACTGAAGCTTTCTTT.

The chain employs TRBV28 and TRBJ2-7; no reliable D call. The V gene's germline CDR1 is MDHEN and CDR2 SYDVKM. The CDR3 is 11 amino acids. Trimming stripped 7 bases from V and 4 bases from J, with 8 bases between. The CDR3 DNA sequence: TGTGCCAGCAATTCCGGGTACGAGCAGTACTTC. Residues: CASNSGYEQYF.